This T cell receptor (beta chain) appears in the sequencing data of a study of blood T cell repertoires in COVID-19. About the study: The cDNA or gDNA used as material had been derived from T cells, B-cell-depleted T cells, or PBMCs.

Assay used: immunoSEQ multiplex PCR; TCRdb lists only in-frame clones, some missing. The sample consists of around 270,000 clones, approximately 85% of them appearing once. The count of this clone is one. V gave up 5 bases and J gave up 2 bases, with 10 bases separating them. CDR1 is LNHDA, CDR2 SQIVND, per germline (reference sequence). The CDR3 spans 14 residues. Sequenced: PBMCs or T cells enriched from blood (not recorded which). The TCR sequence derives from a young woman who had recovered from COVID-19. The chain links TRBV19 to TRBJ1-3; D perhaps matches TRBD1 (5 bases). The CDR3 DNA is TGTGCCAGTAGTCGTTCAGGGCCTGGAAACACCATATATTTT. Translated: CASSRSGPGNTIYF.